The next 21 T cell receptor beta chains were all read from a single sample in a study of CD8 T cells in Susac syndrome. Random hexamers were used to reverse transcribe roughly 0.45 to 1 ug of RNA. TCRdb reanalysed the immunoSEQ multiplex PCR reads using MiXCR and keeps one entry per CDR3 protein. The profile covers hundreds of thousands of distinct CDR3 sequences, with about 85% appearing a single time and about 0.12% taken by the ten largest. Sequencing was carried out using CD8+ T cells from PBMCs. All receptors derive from a human donor with multiple sclerosis.

The sample holds a few counts of this clonotype. The chain links TRBV29-1 to TRBJ2-7; D possibly corresponds to TRBD1 (6 bases). V gave up 4 bases and J gave up 2 bases, with 12 bases separating them. CDR3 length equals 13 residues. Germline V gene sequence: CDR1 SQVTM, CDR2 ANQGSEA. The CDR3 sequence is CSVGQGLTYEQYF. Written as DNA, the CDR3 is TGCAGCGTTGGCCAGGGGCTGACCTACGAGCAGTACTTC.

The J gene is TRBJ2-7, the V gene TRBV9; D could derive from TRBD1 or TRBD2 (5 bases each). Deletions cut 3 bases from V and 5 bases from J, with 15 bases between. The CDR3 spans 14 residues. Germline CDR1 reads SGDLS; CDR2 reads YYNGEE. The CDR3 DNA is TGTGCCAGCAGCGCCACCGGGACGAGCCACGAGCAGTACTTC. The encoded protein is CASSATGTSHEQYF.

The V call is TRBV12-3 or TRBV12-4, the J call TRBJ2-3, with D possibly being TRBD2 (5 bases). CDR3 length equals 13 residues. Deletions cut 7 bases from V and 5 bases from J, with 13 bases between. The CDR3 DNA reads TGTGCCAGCACTATGAGGGCCTTAGATACGCAGTATTTT. It yields the protein CASTMRALDTQYF.

This sequence joins TRBV5-1 and TRBJ2-1; D is perhaps TRBD1 (5 bases). Per germline, CDR1 SGHRS and CDR2 YFSETQ. The CDR3 length is 14 residues. The V end lost 0 bases, the J end lost 2 bases, and 6 bases lay between the germline ends. For the CDR3, the DNA is TGCGCCAGCAGCTTGGAGGGGACCTACAATGAGCAGTTCTTC. Translating gives CASSLEGTYNEQFF.

V gene TRBV7-9 combines with J gene TRBJ2-7, with 14 positions matching TRBD2. The CDR3 is made up of 17 amino acids. Germline V lookup: CDR1 SEHNR, CDR2 FQNEAQ (reference sequence). V lost 5 bases and J lost 2; bases outside the gene matches: 8. The CDR3 spells CASSPGLAGGIAYEQYF. DNA for the CDR3: TGTGCCAGCAGCCCAGGACTAGCGGGAGGAATCGCCTACGAGCAGTACTTC.

This rearrangement joins TRBV2 to TRBJ1-2; D uncertain. From germline, CDR1 is SNHLY and CDR2 FYNNEI. Trimming cost V 4 bases and J 4 bases, with 10 bases left between them. This CDR3 is built from 13 residues. In DNA form, the CDR3 reads TGTGCCAGCAGTGGCTCAGTAATCTATGGCTACACCTTC. Amino acid sequence: CASSGSVIYGYTF.

The chain couples TRBV20-1 to TRBJ1-2, with TRBD1 matching over 10 bases. The CDR3 is 14 amino acids. Germline CDR1 DFQATT, CDR2 SNEGSKA (reference sequence). The CDR3 loop reads CSSLRDRGSYGYTF. In DNA form, the CDR3 reads TGCAGCTCTTTGAGGGACAGGGGCTCCTATGGCTACACCTTC.

This clonotype was recorded only once. The rearrangement links TRBV28 to TRBJ2-2, with TRBD1 matching over 7 bases. Per the germline V gene, CDR1 is MDHEN and CDR2 is SYDVKM. The V gene end was trimmed by 3 bases and the J gene end by 1 base; junction bases not matched to a gene: 2. This CDR3 spans 15 amino acids. The CDR3 region is CASSFRDRNTGELFF. The CDR3 nucleotides read TGTGCCAGCAGTTTTCGGGACAGGAACACCGGGGAGCTGTTTTTT.

CDR3 residues: CSARDDAGGPYEQYF. The DNA for the CDR3 is TGCAGTGCTAGAGATGATGCGGGAGGGCCCTACGAGCAGTACTTC. This sequence joins TRBV20-1 and TRBJ2-7, with TRBD2 matching over 9 bases. This CDR3 has 15 amino acids. V lost 0 bases and J lost 2; bases outside the gene matches: 5. Germline V CDR1 and CDR2: DFQATT, SNEGSKA (reference sequence).

The J gene is TRBJ2-5, the V gene TRBV6-5; D not resolved. This CDR3 is 13 amino acids long. Trimming removed 6 bases from V and 3 bases from J, with 11 bases in between. Germline values: CDR1 MNHEY, CDR2 SVGAGI. The CDR3 DNA reads as TGTGCCAGCAGCCTAAACAGCGAAGAGACCCAGTACTTC. It yields the protein CASSLNSEETQYF.

The chain couples TRBV19 to TRBJ2-3; D perhaps matches TRBD1 (5 bases). The germline V and J ends were trimmed by 1 base and 6 bases, with 20 bases remaining between them. The germline gives CDR1 LNHDA, CDR2 SQIVND (reference sequence). This CDR3 contains 17 residues. CDR3 residues: CASSIVLDSGEADTQYF. The CDR3 nucleotides read TGTGCCAGTAGTATAGTTTTAGACAGTGGAGAGGCGGATACGCAGTATTTT.

The genes are TRBV12-3 or TRBV12-4 and TRBJ2-1; TRBD2 agrees at 8 bases. The trim removed 5 bases at V and 2 bases at J, leaving 5 bases unmatched. This CDR3 contains 15 residues. CDR3 in DNA: TGTGCCAGCAGTCCCGGGACTAGGGCCTACAATGAGCAGTTCTTC. Its protein is CASSPGTRAYNEQFF.

The rearrangement uses TRBV6-4 and TRBJ1-1; 8 bases are a match to TRBD1. This CDR3 comprises 14 residues. The germline CDR1 and CDR2 sequences are MRHNA and SNTAGT. The V gene end was trimmed by 5 bases and the J gene end by 9 bases; junction bases not matched to a gene: 11. The CDR3 DNA is TGTGCCAGCAGTACCGGGACAGGAGCGAACAAAGCTTTCTTT. Residues: CASSTGTGANKAFF.

This clonotype appeared once. The rearrangement links TRBV4-1 to TRBJ2-1; 8 bases map to TRBD2. The V gene's germline CDR1 is MGHRA and CDR2 YSYEKL. The CDR3 totals 16 residues. V lost 1 base and J lost 4; bases outside the gene matches: 6. This CDR3 is CASSQVEAGDYNEQFF. The CDR3 DNA follows: TGCGCCAGCAGCCAAGTGGAAGCGGGGGATTACAATGAGCAGTTCTTC.

The chain combines TRBV30 with TRBJ1-5; D not resolved. V lost 2 bases and J lost 5, with 10 bases in between. The germline CDR1 and CDR2 sequences are GTSNPN and SVGIG (reference sequence). This CDR3 comprises 13 residues. This CDR3 is CAWSYVPDQPQHF. DNA for the CDR3: TGTGCCTGGAGTTACGTACCCGATCAGCCCCAGCATTTT.

The CDR3 loop reads CASRAAGGLYEQYF. DNA for the CDR3: TGTGCCAGCCGGGCCGCGGGAGGACTTTACGAGCAGTACTTC. The genes are TRBV28 and TRBJ2-7, with TRBD2 matching 8 bases. This CDR3 region has 14 residues. The germline V gene encodes CDR1 MDHEN and CDR2 SYDVKM. V was pared by 8 bases and J by 4 bases, with 10 bases of the junction left unmatched.

The J gene is TRBJ2-1, the V gene TRBV6-2 or TRBV6-3; tentatively, D is TRBD1 (6 bases). Trimming removed 6 bases from V and 3 bases from J, with 12 bases in between. Germline assignment: CDR1 MNHEY and CDR2 SVGEGT. The CDR3 has 14 amino acids. The CDR3 DNA reads TGTGCCAGCAGCTGGGGGACAAACTACAATGAGCAGTTCTTC. Protein sequence: CASSWGTNYNEQFF.

V and J are TRBV29-1 and TRBJ1-1; perhaps TRBD1 as D (6 bases). Germline V CDR1 and CDR2: SQVTM, ANQGSEA. Trimming removed 7 bases from V and 4 bases from J, with 22 bases in between. The CDR3 has 15 amino acids. The CDR3 coding sequence is TGCAGCGCCGGGGGGGCCCGGGATGGAGGCACTGAAGCTTTCTTT. Translation: CSAGGARDGGTEAFF.

The rearrangement links TRBV7-8 to TRBJ2-7; TRBD1 agrees at 9 bases. The trim removed 4 bases at V and 7 bases at J, leaving 11 bases unmatched. CDR3 length: 15 amino acids. Germline V gene lookup returns CDR1 SGHVS and CDR2 FQNEAQ. CDR3 sequence (DNA): TGTGCCAGCAGCTCCCGGGACAGGGTACCCCTGGAGCAGTACTTC. It is translated as CASSSRDRVPLEQYF.

This sequence joins TRBV27 and TRBJ2-7; D might be TRBD1 (6 bases). The germline gives CDR1 MNHEY, CDR2 SMNVEV (reference sequence). This CDR3 region has 16 residues. V gave up 6 bases and J gave up 2 bases, with 20 bases separating them. The CDR3 region has the DNA TGTGCCAGCAGGGATCAACCGACAGGCCCCCCCTACGAGCAGTACTTC. Encoded protein: CASRDQPTGPPYEQYF.

This chain connects TRBV27 to TRBJ2-1; TRBD2 might be the D (7 bases). CDR3 length: 14 residues. The germline gives CDR1 MNHEY, CDR2 SMNVEV (reference sequence). Trimming removed 6 bases from V and 2 bases from J, with 11 bases in between. The CDR3 region has the DNA TGTGCCAGCAGAGAGGGGGGGACCTACAATGAGCAGTTCTTC. It specifies CASREGGTYNEQFF.